This TCR beta chain appears in the sequencing data of a study of human T cells and chemical hapten exposure. Notes on the study in general: DPC sensitization did not alter TCRs above 1 in 1000 frequency.

Unseparated into fractions, whole blood served as the source from which total RNA was extracted. This clonotype was seen a handful of times. Its target is unknown. V was shortened by 5 bases and J by 11 bases, with 22 bases between the two germline ends. The CDR3 consists of 15 residues. Germline V gene data show CDR1 as LNHNV and CDR2 as YYDKDF (reference sequence). The study's library attached unique molecular identifiers to single cDNA molecules. Original handling: Sequenced samples showed a median of approximately 96,000 TCRs each, with counts running from 23,224 to 690,600. TCRdb ran MiXCR on the 5' RACE reads and lists one entry per CDR3 protein. For this entry, the V and J calls and clone size follow TCRdb and not the study's own pipeline. In the table there are 110,000 or so distinct CDR3 sequences, 15% to 20% of which are singletons.

The clonotype comes from a human donor in good health. This chain connects TRBV15 to TRBJ1-5, with D unresolved. The CDR3 bases are TGTGCCACCAGCCCTCACACGGACGGTCTCAGGACCCAGCATTTT. Amino acids: CATSPHTDGLRTQHF.